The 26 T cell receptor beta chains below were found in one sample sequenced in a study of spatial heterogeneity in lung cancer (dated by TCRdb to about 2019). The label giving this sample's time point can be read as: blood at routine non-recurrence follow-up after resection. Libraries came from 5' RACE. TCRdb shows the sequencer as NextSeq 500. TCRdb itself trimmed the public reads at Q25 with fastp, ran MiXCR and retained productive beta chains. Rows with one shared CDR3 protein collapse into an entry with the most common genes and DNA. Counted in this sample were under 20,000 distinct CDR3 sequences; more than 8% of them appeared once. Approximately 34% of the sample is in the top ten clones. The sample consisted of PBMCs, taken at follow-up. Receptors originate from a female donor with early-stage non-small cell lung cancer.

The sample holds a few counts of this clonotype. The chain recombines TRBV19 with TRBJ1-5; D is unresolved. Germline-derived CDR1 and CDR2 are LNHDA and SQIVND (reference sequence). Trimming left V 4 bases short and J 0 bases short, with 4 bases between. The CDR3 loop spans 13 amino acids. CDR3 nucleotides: TGTGCCAGTAGTAGGGGTAGCAATCAGCCCCAGCATTTT. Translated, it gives CASSRGSNQPQHF.

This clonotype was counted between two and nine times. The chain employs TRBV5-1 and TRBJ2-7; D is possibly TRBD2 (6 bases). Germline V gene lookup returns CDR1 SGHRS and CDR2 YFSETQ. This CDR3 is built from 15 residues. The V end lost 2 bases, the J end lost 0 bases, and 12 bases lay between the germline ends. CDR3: CASSLGAGGSYEQYF. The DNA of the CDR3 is TGCGCCAGCAGCTTAGGCGCCGGGGGCTCCTACGAGCAGTACTTC.

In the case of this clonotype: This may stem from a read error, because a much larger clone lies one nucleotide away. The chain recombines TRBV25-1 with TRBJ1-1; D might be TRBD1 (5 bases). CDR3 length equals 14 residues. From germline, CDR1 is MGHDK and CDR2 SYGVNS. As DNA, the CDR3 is TGTGCCATCAGTGATCCAGACAGAGGGACTGAAGCTTTCTTT. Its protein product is CAISDPDRGTEAFF.

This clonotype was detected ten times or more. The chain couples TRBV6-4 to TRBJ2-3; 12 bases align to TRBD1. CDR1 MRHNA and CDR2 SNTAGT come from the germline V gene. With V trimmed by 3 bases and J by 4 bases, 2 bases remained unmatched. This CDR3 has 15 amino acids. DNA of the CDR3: TGTGCCAGCAGTGAGGGGACAGGGGGCGCAGATACGCAGTATTTT. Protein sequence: CASSEGTGGADTQYF.

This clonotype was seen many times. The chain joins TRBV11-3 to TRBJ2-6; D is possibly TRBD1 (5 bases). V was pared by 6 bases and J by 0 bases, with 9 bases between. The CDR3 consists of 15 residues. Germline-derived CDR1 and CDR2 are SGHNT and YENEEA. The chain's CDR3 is CASSLDSSGANVLTF. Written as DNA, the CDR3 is TGTGCCAGCAGTCTCGACAGCTCTGGGGCCAACGTCCTGACTTTC.

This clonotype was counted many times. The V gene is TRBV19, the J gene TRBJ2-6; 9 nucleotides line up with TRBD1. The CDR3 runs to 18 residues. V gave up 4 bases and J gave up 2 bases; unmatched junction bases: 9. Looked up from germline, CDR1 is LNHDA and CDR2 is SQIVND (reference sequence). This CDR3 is CASSRGQGRVAGANVLTF. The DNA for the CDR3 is TGTGCCAGTAGTAGGGGACAGGGAAGAGTGGCTGGGGCCAACGTCCTGACTTTC.

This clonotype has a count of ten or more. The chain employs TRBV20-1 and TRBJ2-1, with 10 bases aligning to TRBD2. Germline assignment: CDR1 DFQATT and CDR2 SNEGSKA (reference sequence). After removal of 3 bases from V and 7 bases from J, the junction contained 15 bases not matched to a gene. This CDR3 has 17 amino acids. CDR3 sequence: CSARALGEREGRNEQFF. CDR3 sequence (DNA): TGCAGTGCTAGGGCCCTAGGGGAGCGGGAGGGCCGTAATGAGCAGTTCTTC.

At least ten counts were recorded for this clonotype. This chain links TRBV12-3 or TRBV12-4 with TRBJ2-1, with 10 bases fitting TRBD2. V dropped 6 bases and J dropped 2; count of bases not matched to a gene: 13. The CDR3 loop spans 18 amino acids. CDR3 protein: CASSRSSGGMSAYNEQFF. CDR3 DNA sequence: TGTGCCAGCAGCCGATCTAGCGGGGGTATGTCAGCCTACAATGAGCAGTTCTTC.

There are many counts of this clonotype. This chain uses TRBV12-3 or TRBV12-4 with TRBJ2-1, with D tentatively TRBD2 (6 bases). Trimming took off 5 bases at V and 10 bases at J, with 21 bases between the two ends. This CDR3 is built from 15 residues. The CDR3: CASSQGTDSVYEQFF. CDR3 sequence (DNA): TGTGCCAGCAGTCAAGGGACTGATAGTGTCTACGAGCAGTTCTTC.

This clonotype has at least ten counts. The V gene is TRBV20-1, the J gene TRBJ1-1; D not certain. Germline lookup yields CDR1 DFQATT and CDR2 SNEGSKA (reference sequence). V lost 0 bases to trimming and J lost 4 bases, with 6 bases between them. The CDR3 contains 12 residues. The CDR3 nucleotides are TGCAGTGCTAGAGAAGTAGTCACTGAAGCTTTCTTT. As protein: CSAREVVTEAFF.

In nucleotides, the CDR3 is TGCGCCAGCAGCCAAGAACGCGGACTAGCGGGAGCGCCTAGCTCCTACGAGCAGTACTTC. This gives the protein CASSQERGLAGAPSSYEQYF. V is TRBV4-1 and J is TRBJ2-7; 13 nucleotides agree with TRBD2. Germline loops: CDR1 MGHRA, CDR2 YSYEKL. The CDR3 runs to 20 residues. V gave up 0 bases and J gave up 0 bases; unmatched junction bases: 11.

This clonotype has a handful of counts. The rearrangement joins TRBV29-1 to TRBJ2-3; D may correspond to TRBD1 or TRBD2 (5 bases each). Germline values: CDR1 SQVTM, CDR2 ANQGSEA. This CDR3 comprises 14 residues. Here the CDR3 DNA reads TGCAGTGTAGCCCCGGGCGAGGGGACAGATACGCAGTATTTT. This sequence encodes CSVAPGEGTDTQYF.

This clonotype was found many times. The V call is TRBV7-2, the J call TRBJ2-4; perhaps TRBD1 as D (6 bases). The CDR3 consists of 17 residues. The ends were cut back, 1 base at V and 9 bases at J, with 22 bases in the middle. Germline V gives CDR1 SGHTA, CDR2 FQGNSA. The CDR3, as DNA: TGTGCCAGCAGCTTAGGGCGCGGCTCTGAAGGCAGGGGCATTCAGTACTTC. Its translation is CASSLGRGSEGRGIQYF.

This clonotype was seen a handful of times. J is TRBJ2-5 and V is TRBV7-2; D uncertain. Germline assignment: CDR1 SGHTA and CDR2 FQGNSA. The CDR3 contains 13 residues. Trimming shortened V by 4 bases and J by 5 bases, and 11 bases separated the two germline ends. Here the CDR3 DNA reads TGTGCCAGCAGCTCCCAGCGTGCCGAGACCCAGTACTTC. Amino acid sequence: CASSSQRAETQYF.

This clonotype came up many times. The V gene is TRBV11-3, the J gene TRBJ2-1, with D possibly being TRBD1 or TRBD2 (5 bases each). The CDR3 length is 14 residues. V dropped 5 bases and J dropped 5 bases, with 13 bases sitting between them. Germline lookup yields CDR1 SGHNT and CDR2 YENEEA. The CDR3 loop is CASSLGDGDNEQFF. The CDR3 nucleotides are TGTGCCAGCAGCCTCGGGGACGGGGACAATGAGCAGTTCTTC.

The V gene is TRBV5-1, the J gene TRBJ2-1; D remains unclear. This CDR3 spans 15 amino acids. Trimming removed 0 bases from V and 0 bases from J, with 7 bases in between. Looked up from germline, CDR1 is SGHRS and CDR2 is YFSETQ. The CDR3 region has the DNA TGCGCCAGCAGCTTGGCCGACACCTCCTACAATGAGCAGTTCTTC. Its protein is CASSLADTSYNEQFF.

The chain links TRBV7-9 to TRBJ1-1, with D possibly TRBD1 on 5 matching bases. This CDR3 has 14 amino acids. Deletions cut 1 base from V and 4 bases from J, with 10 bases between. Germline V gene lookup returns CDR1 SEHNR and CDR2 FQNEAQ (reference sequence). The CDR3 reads CASSLDGGTTEAFF. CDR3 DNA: TGTGCCAGCAGCTTAGACGGTGGGACCACTGAAGCTTTCTTT.

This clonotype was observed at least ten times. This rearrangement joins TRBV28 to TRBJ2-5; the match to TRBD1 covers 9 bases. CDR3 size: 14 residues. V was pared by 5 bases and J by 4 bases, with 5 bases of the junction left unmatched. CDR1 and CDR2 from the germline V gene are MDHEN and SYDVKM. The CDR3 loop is CASSRDRAGETQYF. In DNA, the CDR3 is TGTGCCAGCAGTAGGGACAGGGCAGGAGAGACCCAGTACTTC.

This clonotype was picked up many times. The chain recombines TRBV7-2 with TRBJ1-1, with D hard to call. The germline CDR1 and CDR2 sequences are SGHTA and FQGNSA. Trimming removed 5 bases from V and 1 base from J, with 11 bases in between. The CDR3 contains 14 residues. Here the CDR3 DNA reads TGTGCCAGCAGCGTAGGCTACAAGAACACTGAAGCTTTCTTT. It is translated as CASSVGYKNTEAFF. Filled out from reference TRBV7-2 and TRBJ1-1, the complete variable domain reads GAGVSQSPSNKVTEKGKDVELRCDPISGHTALYWYRQSLGQGLEFLIYFQGNSAPDKSGLPSDRFSAERTGGSVSTLTIQRTQQEDSAVYLCASSVGYKNTEAFFGQGTRLTVV.

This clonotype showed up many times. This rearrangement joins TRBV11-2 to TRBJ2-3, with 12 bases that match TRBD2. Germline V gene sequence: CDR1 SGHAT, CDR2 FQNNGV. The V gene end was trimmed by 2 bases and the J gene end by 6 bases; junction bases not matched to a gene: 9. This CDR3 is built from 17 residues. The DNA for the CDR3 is TGTGCCAGCAGCTTATCCTCGCGAGGGACTAGCGGGGATACGCAGTATTTT. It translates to CASSLSSRGTSGDTQYF.

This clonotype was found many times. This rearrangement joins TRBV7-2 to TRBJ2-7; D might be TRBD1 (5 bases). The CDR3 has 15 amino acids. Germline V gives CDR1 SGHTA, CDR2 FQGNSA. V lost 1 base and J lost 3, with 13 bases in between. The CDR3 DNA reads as TGTGCCAGCAGCTTAGTTGTCGGCAGGGACTACGAGCAGTACTTC. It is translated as CASSLVVGRDYEQYF.

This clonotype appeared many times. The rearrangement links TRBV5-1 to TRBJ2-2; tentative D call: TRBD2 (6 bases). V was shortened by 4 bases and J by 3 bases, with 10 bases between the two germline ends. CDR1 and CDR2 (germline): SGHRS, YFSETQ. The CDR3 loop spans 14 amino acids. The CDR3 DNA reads TGCGCCAGCAGCCCGGGACTTTACACCGGGGAGCTGTTTTTT. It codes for CASSPGLYTGELFF.

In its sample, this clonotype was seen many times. CDR3 nucleotide sequence: TGTGCCAGCAGTTCCTACGACGGGGGGGCGCCCGGCACAGATACGCAGTATTTT. As protein: CASSSYDGGAPGTDTQYF. V is TRBV6-5 and J is TRBJ2-3, with TRBD2 matching over 8 bases. CDR3 length: 18 amino acids. Germline CDR1 and CDR2: MNHEY and SVGAGI. V trimming: 4 bases; J trimming: 1 base; junction bases outside the gene matches: 13.

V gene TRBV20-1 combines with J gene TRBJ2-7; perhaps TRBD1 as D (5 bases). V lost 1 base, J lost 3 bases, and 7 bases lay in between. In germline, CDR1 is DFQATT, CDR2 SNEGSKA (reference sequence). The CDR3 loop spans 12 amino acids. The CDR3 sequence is CSARVDSYEQYF. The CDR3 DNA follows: TGCAGTGCTAGAGTTGACAGCTACGAGCAGTACTTC.

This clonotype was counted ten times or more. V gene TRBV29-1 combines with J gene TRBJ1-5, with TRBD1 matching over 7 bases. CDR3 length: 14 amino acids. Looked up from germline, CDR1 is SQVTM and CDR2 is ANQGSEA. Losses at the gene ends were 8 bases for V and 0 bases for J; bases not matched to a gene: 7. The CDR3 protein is CSSGQRNSNQPQHF. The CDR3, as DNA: TGCAGCTCGGGACAGAGGAATAGCAATCAGCCCCAGCATTTT.

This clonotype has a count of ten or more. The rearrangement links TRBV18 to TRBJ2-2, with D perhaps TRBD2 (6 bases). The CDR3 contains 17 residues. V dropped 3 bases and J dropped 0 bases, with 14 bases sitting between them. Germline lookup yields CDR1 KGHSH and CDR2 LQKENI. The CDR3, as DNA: TGTGCCAGCTCACCCGGCGGGGCCCTCGCGAACACCGGGGAGCTGTTTTTT. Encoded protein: CASSPGGALANTGELFF.